This TCR beta chain is drawn from a study of blood T cell repertoires in COVID-19. TCRdb's table, derived via immunoSEQ multiplex PCR, lists solely in-frame clones and lacks some. The profile shows 300,000 to 350,000 clones, 85% to 95% of them singletons. Participants spanned ages about 18 to 100 years and resided in about 25 US areas. In the 2 weeks before study entry, exposed participants met a COVID-19 case, which was PCR-confirmed or clinician-diagnosed. The germline V gene encodes CDR1 SEHNR and CDR2 FQNEAQ (reference sequence). This CDR3 has 16 amino acids. With V trimmed by 4 bases and J by 6 bases, 11 bases remained unmatched.

The sample was PBMCs or T cells enriched from blood (not recorded which). The receptor's source is a woman between 25 and 40 years old who had been exposed to COVID-19. This chain links TRBV7-9 with TRBJ1-4; 7 nucleotides match TRBD1. The CDR3 region is CASSSPTGEVDEKLFF. The CDR3 DNA follows: TGTGCCAGCAGCTCACCAACAGGGGAGGTAGATGAAAAACTGTTTTTT.